This paragraph covers one T cell receptor beta chain sequence. Its antigen target is currently unknown. Base quality data are lacking; no much larger clone is found one base away. The approximately 40 donors, aged about 6 to 90 years, were systemically healthy Caucasian individuals from Russia. Roughly 10 milliliters of peripheral blood were collected from each donor into EDTA-treated Vacutainer tubes. Ficoll-Paque density-gradient centrifugation was used to isolate PBMCs, with at least 7 million per sample. Total RNA was extracted from PBMCs with Trizol reagent, with at least 5.5 micrograms obtained per sample. For every donor, an aliquot of PBMCs went through flow cytometry to measure the percentages of naive CD45RAhigh/CD27high T cells. The data belong to a study of blood T cells in healthy people across ages (dated by TCRdb to between 2014 and 2017). Turning to the overall study: Template switching captured roughly one uniquely barcoded TCR beta cDNA molecule per two T cells in model experiments. Age-related changes in TCR beta repertoire diversity were measured in the study by deep sequencing normalized with unique cDNA molecular identifiers. For two donors (one aged 18 to 30 and one aged 80 or older), the study analyzed two additional independent replicas of 1 million unique cDNA reads from the same blood draw. Donors of different ages were randomly distributed across sequencing lanes to avoid experimental bias. The donors were split into four age groups: young (average around 16 years), middle-aged (roughly 39), aged (around 67) and long-lived (roughly 88). The paper as a whole reports these results and caveats: Total diversity estimates from one million sequenced T cells were considered lower bounds and underestimates. Because profiling used bulk unsorted PBMCs, naive and antigen-experienced compartments could not be compared conclusively. Compared with the aged group, the long-lived group had more naive CD4+ T cells, fewer expanded clones and increased TCR diversity, a pattern suggesting age selection. The CMV infection status of donors was not known, potentially confounding age-related changes in expanded clonotypes. As age increased, observed TCR beta diversity per million T cells dropped in a roughly linear way, and a significant reduction was already evident by age 40. There was a strong correlation between observed TCR beta diversity and the percentage of naive T cells measured by flow cytometry.

Counted from cysteine to phenylalanine, this CDR3 has 14 amino acids. Solely the CDR3 DNA is kept, with 42 bases framed from the first base. The junction shows trimming of 3 bases on V and 8 bases on J, and the gene matches do not reach 4 bases of it. The germline V gene (reference sequence) provides CDR1 DFQATT and CDR2 SNEGSKA. Libraries were constructed by 5' RACE. The sequencer listed for this sample is Illumina HiSeq 2500. A second PCR of about 6 to 12 cycles was performed with a sample-barcoded 5' primer and a J-beta primer mix. A template-switch 5' adaptor carrying 12 random nucleotides introduced a unique molecular identifier onto each TCR beta cDNA molecule. Each sample yielded at least 2.5 million CDR3-containing paired-end reads. First-strand cDNA synthesis was performed from all RNA using the Mint cDNA synthesis kit, with priming by a TRBC-specific oligonucleotide. After uracil-DNA glycosylase treatment, a first 18-cycle PCR used universal primers M1SS and BC2_uni_R on all cDNA. As for the authors' bioinformatics: For normalization, 1 million high-quality reads, each with a distinct molecular identifier, were randomly selected from each sample. Instead of being binned into consensus sequences, reads with shared molecular identifiers were discarded. MiTCR, run with a Q25 quality threshold and the strictest error-elimination algorithm, handled CDR3 identification, clonotype clustering and error correction. A nonparametric unseen species model using Euler transformation provided a lower-bound estimate of total TCR beta diversity. TCRdb reanalyzed the raw reads on its own, using fastp at Q25 for trimming and MiXCR for clone calling, and kept in-frame beta chains. Rows merge per CDR3 protein into single entries with the most common DNA and genes. None of the V and J calls come from the authors' own analysis; TCRdb made them. The sample table holds hundreds of thousands of distinct CDR3 sequences, of which more than 35% were seen once. In total, the top ten clones hold 15% to 20% of the sample.

The chain is encoded by TRBV20-1 joined to TRBJ2-1; TRBD2 agrees with 13 junctional bases. This receptor was identified in a man at least 80 years old in good health. Sequencing was performed on blood. The CDR3 loop reads CSASRTSGSYEQFF. The base sequence is TGCAGTGCTAGTCGGACTAGCGGGAGCTATGAGCAGTTCTTC.